This record covers a single T cell receptor (beta chain). What it recognizes is unknown. These data are taken from a study of somatic mutations in cytotoxic T cells in rheumatoid arthritis. Across the whole study: Patients had over 25 ml EDTA blood drawn right after diagnosis, before any treatment. Flow sorting of some V beta antibody-stained T cells reached nearly 100% purity, with V beta1+ cells also TCRB-sequenced.

Study findings and constraints: Healthy controls showed no age-related rise in CD8+ clonality, whereas rheumatoid arthritis patients did. Within 8 of 65 patients, the single biggest CD8+ clone made up more than 20% of CD8+ cells.

Sequencing used immunoSEQ multiplex PCR; TCRdb keeps in-frame clones, though not all of them. There are roughly 17,000 clones in the sample; around 80% occur only once, and about a tenth lies in the top ten. Germline V lookup: CDR1 MGHRA, CDR2 YSYEKL. This CDR3 region has 13 residues. Deletions cut 1 base from V and 2 bases from J, with 6 bases between. The chain couples TRBV4-1 to TRBJ2-7; D gene uncertain. Sequencing used CD8+ T cells sorted from blood. The TCR originated in an adult with rheumatoid arthritis. The chain's CDR3 is CASSQGSPYEQYF. The CDR3 coding sequence is TGCGCCAGCAGCCAAGGATCTCCCTACGAGCAGTACTTC.